These 17 T cell receptor beta chains were sequenced from one sample in a study of siplizumab effects on memory and regulatory T cells (dated by TCRdb to about 2019). Receptors were amplified or captured by the immunoSEQ multiplex PCR assay. TCRdb retrieved this table from immuneACCESS and kept in-frame rearrangements only. Not all clones are present; in checked studies, unresolved V genes account for under half, and no reason is known for the remainder. Counted in this sample were some 110,000 clones; less than 95% of them appeared once. The ten largest make up under 2% of the sample. The sequenced material came from non-Treg CD4+ T cells sorted from blood. Sample cell subset or site, as interpreted from the label and publication: FACS-sorted unstimulated CD4+ non-regulatory T cells. These receptors were obtained from a human donor in good health.

The rearrangement links TRBV6-5 to TRBJ1-1, with 7 bases lining up with TRBD1. The V segment lost 6 bases and the J segment 3 bases; nucleotides outside the gene matches: 10. The CDR3 totals 15 residues. The V gene's germline CDR1 is MNHEY and CDR2 SVGAGI. The CDR3 reads CASSRRGLGDTEAFF. CDR3 coding DNA: TGTGCCAGCAGCAGGAGGGGGCTGGGCGACACTGAAGCTTTCTTT.

V is TRBV19 and J is TRBJ2-7, with D perhaps matching TRBD1 (6 bases). Germline V gene sequence: CDR1 LNHDA, CDR2 SQIVND (reference sequence). The CDR3 runs to 14 residues. Between the trimmed V and J ends, which lost 4 bases and 4 bases, there was a span of 14 bases. CDR3 amino acids: CASSTETGAYEQYF. The CDR3, as DNA: TGTGCCAGTAGTACGGAGACAGGAGCATACGAGCAGTACTTC.

This chain uses TRBV6-1 with TRBJ1-1, with D tentatively TRBD1 (5 bases). This CDR3 contains 12 residues. Trimming cost V 2 bases and J 10 bases, with 11 bases left between them. Per the germline V gene, CDR1 is MNHNS and CDR2 is SASEGT. The CDR3 reads CASSELGRVAFF. DNA of the CDR3: TGTGCCAGCAGTGAACTCGGCAGGGTAGCTTTCTTT.

V and J are TRBV9 and TRBJ2-7; 7 bases are a match to TRBD2. Germline V gene sequence: CDR1 SGDLS, CDR2 YYNGEE. Losses at the gene ends were 5 bases for V and 6 bases for J; bases not matched to a gene: 11. This CDR3 has 14 amino acids. CDR3 nucleotides: TGTGCCAGCAGTGAAACCGGGACTACGACCGAGCAGTACTTC. It encodes CASSETGTTTEQYF.

The chain recombines TRBV5-1 with TRBJ2-1; D may be TRBD1 or TRBD2 (6 bases each). The CDR3 length is 15 residues. Trimming removed 4 bases at V and 6 bases at J, with 17 bases between. Germline lookup yields CDR1 SGHRS and CDR2 YFSETQ. CDR3 nucleotides: TGCGCCAGCAGCAGGAGATGGGGGGCGCCCAATGAGCAGTTCTTC. This translates into CASSRRWGAPNEQFF.

This chain links TRBV2 with TRBJ1-2; D might be TRBD1 (5 bases). The length of the CDR3 is 14 residues. Looked up from germline, CDR1 is SNHLY and CDR2 is FYNNEI. The V end lost 6 bases, the J end lost 7 bases, and 18 bases lay between the germline ends. The CDR3 DNA sequence: TGTGCCAGCAGCAATTCAGGGAATGAGGGTGGCTACACCTTC. It codes for CASSNSGNEGGYTF.

The CDR3 protein is CASTHAGGAIYEQYF. The CDR3 nucleotides read TGTGCCAGCACCCATGCAGGGGGGGCAATTTACGAGCAGTACTTC. V gene TRBV11-2 combines with J gene TRBJ2-7; D may match TRBD1 or TRBD2 (7 bases each). The CDR3 has 15 amino acids. The ends were cut back, 7 bases at V and 4 bases at J, with 20 bases in the middle. Germline V gene lookup returns CDR1 SGHAT and CDR2 FQNNGV.

V is TRBV6-5 and J is TRBJ1-2; 7 bases line up with TRBD1. The ends lost 0 bases at V and 3 bases at J; junction bases unmatched: 4. The CDR3 runs 15 residues. In germline, CDR1 is MNHEY, CDR2 SVGAGI. In DNA, the CDR3 is TGTGCCAGCAGTTACTCGCCAGGGGGGGACTATGGCTACACCTTC. It specifies CASSYSPGGDYGYTF.

The chain carries TRBV2 and TRBJ1-5, with D perhaps TRBD1 (5 bases). Trimming removed 4 bases at V and 2 bases at J, with 9 bases between. The germline CDR1 and CDR2 sequences are SNHLY and FYNNEI. The CDR3 consists of 14 residues. The CDR3 bases are TGTGCCAGCAGTGCGGGGGGAGGCAATCAGCCCCAGCATTTT. Amino acids: CASSAGGGNQPQHF.

The CDR3 bases are TGTGCCAGCAGCCAAGATCTCGGGATGAGGGCCCAGTACTTC. It codes for CASSQDLGMRAQYF. This chain uses TRBV14 with TRBJ2-5; a possible D gene is TRBD2 (5 bases). From germline, CDR1 is SGHDN and CDR2 FVKESK. The CDR3 contains 14 residues. V dropped 0 bases and J dropped 9 bases, with 14 bases sitting between them.

This sequence joins TRBV9 and TRBJ2-5, with D possibly being TRBD1 or TRBD2 (6 bases each). The germline V and J ends were trimmed by 5 bases and 2 bases, with 13 bases remaining between them. The CDR3 contains 14 residues. Germline values: CDR1 SGDLS, CDR2 YYNGEE. This chain's CDR3 is CASSIQGGQETQYF. The CDR3 nucleotides are TGTGCCAGCAGTATACAGGGAGGTCAAGAGACCCAGTACTTC.

The chain employs TRBV9 and TRBJ2-7; the D gene could be TRBD1 or TRBD2 (5 bases each). Per the germline V gene, CDR1 is SGDLS and CDR2 is YYNGEE. The CDR3 is 14 amino acids. V lost 4 bases, J lost 2 bases, and 13 bases lay in between. DNA of the CDR3: TGTGCCAGCAGCCCCCTGCCGGGACCCTACGAGCAGTACTTC. Its protein is CASSPLPGPYEQYF.

This clone was recorded only once. The chain couples TRBV7-6 to TRBJ2-7; D unresolved. Germline V gene sequence: CDR1 SGHVS, CDR2 FNYEAQ. The CDR3 is 15 residues long. The V end lost 1 base, the J end lost 4 bases, and 14 bases lay between the germline ends. The CDR3 protein is CASSLGSDFTYEQYF. DNA of the CDR3: TGTGCCAGCAGCTTAGGTTCGGATTTTACTTACGAGCAGTACTTC.

The chain combines TRBV7-9 with TRBJ2-1; possibly TRBD1 for D (7 bases). CDR3 length equals 17 residues. Trimming removed 5 bases from V and 5 bases from J, with 22 bases in between. CDR1 and CDR2 (germline): SEHNR, FQNEAQ (reference sequence). The CDR3, as DNA: TGTGCCAGCAGCACCCGAAGGGGGGCAGGGGGTGACAATGAGCAGTTCTTC. It codes for CASSTRRGAGGDNEQFF.

This clone came up once. J is TRBJ1-1 and V is TRBV5-1; D gene ambiguous. Trimming shortened V by 0 bases and J by 4 bases, and 13 bases separated the two germline ends. Germline CDR1 and CDR2: SGHRS and YFSETQ. CDR3 size: 15 residues. The CDR3 DNA reads TGCGCCAGCAGCTTGGATGCGGAATGGGGCACTGAAGCTTTCTTT. It yields the protein CASSLDAEWGTEAFF.

This clone came up once. This sequence joins TRBV2 and TRBJ2-7, with D uncertain. Trimming removed 2 bases from V and 11 bases from J, with 7 bases in between. Looked up from germline, CDR1 is SNHLY and CDR2 is FYNNEI. This CDR3 is built from 10 residues. This chain's CDR3 is CASSERVEYF. CDR3 nucleotide sequence: TGTGCCAGCAGTGAAAGGGTGGAGTACTTC. The full variable domain, completed using reference TRBV2 and TRBJ2-7, is EPEVTQTPSHQVTQMGQEVILRCVPISNHLYFYWYRQILGQKVEFLVSFYNNEISEKSEIFDDQFSVERPDGSNFTLKIRSTKLEDSAMYFCASSERVEYFGPGTRLTVT.

The table lists this clone with a count of one. The chain joins TRBV19 to TRBJ1-1, with 7 bases identical to TRBD1. Germline CDR1 and CDR2: LNHDA and SQIVND (reference sequence). The length of the CDR3 is 16 residues. The ends lost 6 bases at V and 2 bases at J; junction bases unmatched: 12. CDR3 nucleotides: TGTGCCAGTAGCCCGCCTAAACAGGGGACTAACACTGAAGCTTTCTTT. Translating gives CASSPPKQGTNTEAFF. Full variable domain (remainder filled in from reference TRBV19 and TRBJ1-1): DGGITQSPKYLFRKEGQNVTLSCEQNLNHDAMYWYRQDPGQGLRLIYYSQIVNDFQKGDIAEGYSVSREKKESFPLTVTSAQKNPTAFYLCASSPPKQGTNTEAFFGQGTRLTVV.